This T cell receptor (beta chain) appears in the sequencing data of a study of molecular identifiers for immune sequencing clone quantification. Whole-study findings and limits: In CMV-specific effectors, clones above 20 copies held over 98% of molecules; naive, under 1%. Underestimated sizes of highly expanded clones could result from identical TCR molecules that share a barcode.

Germline CDR1 SEHNR, CDR2 FQNEAQ (reference sequence). Trimming stripped 8 bases from V and 6 bases from J, with 13 bases between. The CDR3 totals 12 residues. Concerning this clonotype: The antigen remains unidentified.

TCRdb itself ran the PCR reads through MiXCR, one entry per CDR3 protein. The sample contains almost 20,000 distinct CDR3 sequences, about a fifth of which appear only once. Naive CD8 T cells were sorted as CD8+CD4-CCR7+CD45RA+. Source material: naive CD8+ T cells from blood, with Jurkat cell RNA spiked in. Regarding subset: FACS-sorted CD8+CD4-CCR7+CD45RA+ naive T cells. The chain joins TRBV7-9 to TRBJ1-1, with D tentatively TRBD1 (5 bases). This sequence was found in a human donor in good health. Some libraries in this study had Jurkat cell RNA spiked in. CDR3 in amino acids: CASCSDSPEAFF. The CDR3 DNA sequence: TGTGCCAGCTGCTCTGACAGCCCTGAAGCTTTCTTT.